This TCR beta chain is drawn from a study of shared clonotypes between healthy human individuals (dated by TCRdb to the early 2020s). Concerning the study at large: The cohort comprised a couple of women and a few men aged 18 to 49 years. Leukapheresis yielded between about 0.9 and 9.5 billion PBMCs per donor. For each donor, CD4 naive and CD4 memory were each given three plates, CD8 naive was given two plates, and CD8 memory was given one plate. Different laboratories and diverse techniques were used to prepare libraries and sequence TCR repertoires, to increase sequencing depth and limit assay-specific biases. To estimate repertoire size and how much clonotype sharing occurs between individuals, the study deeply sequenced the blood TCR repertoires of five healthy adults.

The donors were healthy, HIV-negative adults with no recently reported acute infections or vaccinations. All donors were Caucasian adults living in Nashville, Tennessee, USA. CD4+ T cells were enriched through magnetic negative selection, after which naive cells were positively selected on CD45RA and the remaining negative fraction served as the memory subset. After blood collection by leukapheresis, PBMCs were isolated using Ficoll-Histopaque density gradient centrifugation and then cryopreserved in the vapor phase of liquid nitrogen. Analytical flow cytometry was used to check the purity and quantity of every magnetically sorted T cell population. Genomic DNA was isolated from each sorted fraction and quantified by UV absorbance on a Nanodrop 2000c. The paper as a whole reports these results and caveats: Incomplete sequencing was indicated by rarefaction of sorted-subset datasets, despite the large sequencing depth. When a few donors were compared, the shared fraction of clonotypes was 5% to 6.5% for naive CD4, around 4% for naive CD8, 2.3% for memory CD4, and under 0.5% for memory CD8. Pairwise subsampling led to the expectation that sequencing depth would affect the degree of clonotype sharing among donors. Because the study included a small number of donors, the genetic and exposure-history diversity represented was limited. Sampling was limited to blood, and TCR repertoires in tissue likely differ from TCR repertoires in blood. Compared with non-shared clonotypes, the clonotypes found in all four sorted-subset donors had higher generation probabilities. Larger estimated clonotype richness was generally found for naive subsets than for memory subsets.

Notes on this clone: Its antigen remains undetermined. No base-level quality is on record; no much larger clone is a single base apart.

The V and J ends are trimmed by 4 bases and 3 bases, leaving 19 bases between them. Including the terminal cysteine and phenylalanine, the CDR3 comprises 16 residues. Of all the DNA, just the CDR3 is kept, 48 bases in frame from base 1. The germline V gene specifies SGHDT as CDR1 and YYEEEE as CDR2. TCR CDR3 regions were amplified from genomic DNA by multiplex PCR using the deep immunoSEQ assay. For each cell subset, the extracted genomic DNA was distributed evenly across all wells of several immunoSEQ 96-well plates, and each plate served as one replicate. For sorted subsets, roughly 200 ng of genomic DNA, equivalent to some 30,000 T cell genomes, went into each replicate PCR. The purified libraries were quantified using a Qubit 3.0 fluorometer, sized with a Bioanalyzer 2100, and then quantified again using the KAPA Library Quantification kit. Each immunoSEQ 96-well plate was sequenced on its own single-read 150-cycle Illumina NextSeq 550 flow cell. Processing in the source paper ran as follows. Because the immunoSEQ output included only junctional sequences and no quality scores, the filtering could not be the same as the filtering used for full-length reads. To assign V/J genes and CDR3, sequences were annotated using PyIR, a Python wrapper for IgBLAST v1.9, with IMGT germline references. Reads with weak V/J assignments (E-value above 1e-6), missing CDR3, stop codons, out-of-frame junctions, or ambiguous translated residues were removed. V3J clonotypes were defined by identical inferred V gene, J gene, and CDR3 amino acid sequence. Percentage overlap between repertoires was calculated by dividing the number of shared unique clonotypes by the size of the smaller repertoire. RTK rarefaction, the Chao1 estimator, and Recon v2.1 estimates of unobserved clonotypes were used to assess repertoire richness. OLGA was used to compute generation probabilities for all TCRbeta clonotypes that the gDNA method yielded from a few donors. TCRdb took this table from immuneACCESS and kept in-frame rearrangements with V and J called. Such tables lack part of the clones; where checked against another copy, unresolved V genes explain under half of the gap, and the rest is unexplained. V and J calls and clone size come straight from that table; D and trimming were deduced from the DNA. The sample table holds about 2.3 million clones, of which 92% were seen once. The top ten constitute about 0.36% of the sample.

The sample was naive CD4+ T cells from PBMCs. Reading the label with the study, this specimen's cell subset or site is: CD45RA+ positively selected. The chain was built from TRBV5-6 and TRBJ2-5; D gene: possibly TRBD2, on 6 matching bases. The receptor comes from a man younger than 30 in good health. Some clones in this sample may be carry-over from other donors' samples. The CDR3 sequence is CASSHLVYSGEETQYF. The DNA sequence is given as TGTGCCAGCAGCCACTTGGTCTATTCGGGGGAAGAGACCCAGTACTTC.